Listed below are T cell receptor beta chains from one sample, sequenced in a study of blood T cell repertoires in COVID-19. TCRdb keeps only in-frame clones here, not all; method: immunoSEQ multiplex PCR. Of about 320,000 clones in the sample, approximately 85% are singletons; the top ten hold around 7.8%. Sequencing input: peripheral blood. The receptors come from a human donor in a cohort sampled during active COVID-19. CDR3s include the opening cysteine and the closing phenylalanine or tryptophan. Each record gives: clone size, V gene, D gene, J gene, CDR3 protein, CDR3 DNA. A D gene is named only where the DNA matches it firmly. Clone size is not always given. Where it is, it says once, few, many or a class for expanded clones.

NA,TRBV6-1,NA,TRBJ2-7,CASSEAEGAVSYEQYF,TGTGCCAGCAGTGAAGCGGAGGGGGCGGTCTCCTACGAGCAGTACTTC
NA,TRBV5-5,TRBD1,TRBJ1-1,CASSPRQGRTEAFF,TGTGCCAGCAGCCCGAGACAGGGTCGGACTGAAGCTTTCTTT
NA,TRBV6-1,NA,TRBJ2-1,CASSELGARDEQFF,TGTGCCAGCAGTGAATTGGGGGCTCGCGATGAGCAGTTCTTC
NA,TRBV7-9,NA,TRBJ2-5,CASSSSRLETQYF,TGTGCCAGCAGCTCGTCCCGGTTGGAGACCCAGTACTTC
NA,TRBV15,TRBD2,TRBJ2-5,CATSRDVLADLQETQYF,TGTGCCACCAGCAGAGATGTACTAGCGGATTTACAAGAGACCCAGTACTTC
NA,TRBV2,NA,TRBJ1-6,CASSTGTLYNSPLHF,TGTGCCAGCAGTACGGGGACTCTATATAATTCACCCCTCCACTTT
few,TRBV12-3/TRBV12-4,TRBD1,TRBJ2-7,CASTWTGSYEQYF,TGTGCCAGCACCTGGACAGGCTCCTACGAGCAGTACTTC
NA,TRBV29-1,NA,TRBJ1-4,CSVRHTTNEKLFF,TGCAGCGTCCGACACACAACTAATGAAAAACTGTTTTTT
NA,TRBV9,NA,TRBJ2-5,CASSPPGVGIQETQYF,TGTGCCAGCAGCCCCCCCGGGGTAGGGATACAAGAGACCCAGTACTTC
once,TRBV19,NA,TRBJ1-2,CASSIAAGPYGYTF,TGTGCCAGTAGTATAGCGGCAGGGCCATATGGCTACACCTTC
NA,TRBV24-1,NA,TRBJ2-7,CATSDPATQGTYEQYF,TGTGCCACCAGTGATCCTGCCACCCAGGGTACCTACGAGCAGTACTTC
NA,TRBV5-1,TRBD2,TRBJ2-7,CASSFSGGSYEQYF,TGCGCCAGCAGCTTTAGCGGGGGTTCCTACGAGCAGTACTTC
NA,TRBV6-6,TRBD1,TRBJ1-6,CASSPPGQENSPLHF,TGTGCCAGCAGTCCCCCGGGACAGGAGAATTCACCCCTCCACTTT
NA,TRBV7-9,NA,TRBJ2-1,CASSLEVRPNRASYNEQFF,TGTGCCAGCAGCTTAGAGGTCCGTCCTAACAGGGCCTCCTACAATGAGCAGTTCTTC
NA,TRBV6-5,NA,TRBJ1-1,CASSHPRDIDEAFF,TGTGCCAGCAGTCACCCCCGGGACATCGATGAAGCTTTCTTT
NA,TRBV6-5,NA,TRBJ2-2,CASILGAIGELFF,TGTGCCAGCATATTAGGGGCAATAGGGGAGCTGTTTTTT
NA,TRBV5-6,NA,TRBJ1-6,CASSLEGRANSPLHF,TGTGCCAGCAGCTTGGAGGGCAGGGCAAATTCACCCCTCCACTTT
NA,TRBV19,NA,TRBJ1-4,CASKDAGTNEKLFF,TGTGCCAGTAAAGACGCGGGAACTAATGAAAAACTGTTTTTT